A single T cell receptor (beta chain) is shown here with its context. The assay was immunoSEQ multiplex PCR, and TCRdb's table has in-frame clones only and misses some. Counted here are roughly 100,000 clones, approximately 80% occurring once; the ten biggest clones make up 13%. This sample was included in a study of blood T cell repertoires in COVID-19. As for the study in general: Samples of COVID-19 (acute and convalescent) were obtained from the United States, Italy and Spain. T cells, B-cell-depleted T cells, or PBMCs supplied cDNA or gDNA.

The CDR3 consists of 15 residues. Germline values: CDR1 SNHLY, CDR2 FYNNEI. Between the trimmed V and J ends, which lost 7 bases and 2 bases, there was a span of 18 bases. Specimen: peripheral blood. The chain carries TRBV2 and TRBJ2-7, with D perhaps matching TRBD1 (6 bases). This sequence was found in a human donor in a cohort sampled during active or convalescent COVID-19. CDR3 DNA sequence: TGTGCCAGCAAGTTCGAGGACAGCCGGACCTACGAGCAGTACTTC. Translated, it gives CASKFEDSRTYEQYF.